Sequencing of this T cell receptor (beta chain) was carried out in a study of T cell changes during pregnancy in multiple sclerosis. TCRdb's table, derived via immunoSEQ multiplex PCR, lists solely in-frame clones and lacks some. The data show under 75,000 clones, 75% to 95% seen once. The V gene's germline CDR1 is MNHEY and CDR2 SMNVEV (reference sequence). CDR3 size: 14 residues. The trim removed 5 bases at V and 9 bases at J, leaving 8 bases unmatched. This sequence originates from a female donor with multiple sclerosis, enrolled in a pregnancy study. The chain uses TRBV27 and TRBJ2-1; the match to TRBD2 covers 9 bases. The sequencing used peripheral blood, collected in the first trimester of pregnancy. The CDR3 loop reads CASSTQRGAGEQFF. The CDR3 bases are TGTGCCAGCAGTACTCAGCGGGGGGCCGGTGAGCAGTTCTTC.